Listed below are T cell receptor beta chains from one sample, sequenced in a study of OX40 agonist ivuxolimab in advanced cancers. Assay: immunoSEQ multiplex PCR; the TCRdb copy retains only in-frame clones and omits some. The sample includes under 65,000 clones, about 85% of them seen just once. Sequences were derived from CD4+ or CD8+ T cells sorted from blood, sampled in a trial of the OX40 agonist ivuxolimab. Source of these receptors: an adult with an advanced solid tumor such as melanoma, head and neck, liver or kidney cancer. CDR3s include the opening cysteine and the closing phenylalanine or tryptophan. The D gene is left open where the match is weak. Size tells how often a clone was seen (once, few, many) or the class of an expanded clone, and some rows leave it out.

TRBV19,-,TRBJ2-7,TRBD1,16,CASSMPAGTGKYEQYF
TRBV19,-,TRBJ1-3,-,14,CASSMTSPGNTIYF
TRBV7-2,-,TRBJ2-2,-,16,CASISFGGLFTGELFF
TRBV7-2,-,TRBJ2-4,-,15,CASSLDGVAKNIQYF
TRBV2,medium-sized,TRBJ2-7,-,11,CASSERYEQYF
TRBV6-5,few,TRBJ1-1,-,14,CASRSGFMNTEAFF
TRBV7-8,-,TRBJ1-1,TRBD1,12,CASSLWDRVAFF
TRBV27,-,TRBJ2-7,-,16,CASSLYPPGDKGQQYF
TRBV5-1,-,TRBJ2-3,TRBD2,21,CASSFGTPGLAGGISTDTQYF
TRBV10-3,-,TRBJ1-6,-,16,CAISDPTRSDNSPLHF
TRBV12-5,once,TRBJ2-7,TRBD2,16,CASGLASGGATYEQYF
TRBV25-1,-,TRBJ1-4,TRBD1,16,CASSEFPGQGREKLFF
TRBV7-9,few,TRBJ1-6,-,13,CASSLRGDSPLHF
TRBV19,once,TRBJ2-6,-,16,CASSIFTASGANVLTF
TRBV7-2,-,TRBJ2-5,TRBD2,15,CASSSGLAGGETQYF
TRBV2,few,TRBJ2-1,TRBD2,16,CASTPKGSGGYNEQFF
TRBV5-4,-,TRBJ2-2,TRBD1,14,CASVRAGGAGELFF
TRBV7-9,-,TRBJ2-2,TRBD1,15,CASSGGQTNTGELFF
TRBV13,-,TRBJ2-2,-,17,CASSLSTLAGNTGELFF
TRBV7-2,-,TRBJ1-5,-,15,CASSLVPRTNQPQHF
TRBV27,once,TRBJ2-5,-,14,CASSSRGGGETQYF
TRBV15,-,TRBJ1-2,-,12,CATSRAGSGYTF
TRBV19,-,TRBJ1-2,-,14,CASSPDGSGYGYTF
TRBV7-9,-,TRBJ2-7,TRBD1,15,CASSLGTVLSYEQYF
TRBV23-1,-,TRBJ1-1,TRBD1,16,CASSQIGGQVNTEAFF
TRBV7-2,-,TRBJ2-5,-,19,CASSLVSGGIWGEQETQYF
TRBV6-1,-,TRBJ1-1,-,14,CASTPAGGNTEAFF
TRBV7-2,-,TRBJ1-3,-,15,CASSLGAATGNTIYF
TRBV6-1,-,TRBJ1-3,-,16,CASSAVTLGSGNTIYF
TRBV5-1,-,TRBJ2-3,TRBD2,15,CASSFVLAGRDTQYF
TRBV10-3,-,TRBJ2-2,TRBD1,16,CAIPARTGGPTGELFF